Listed below are T cell receptor beta chains from one sample, sequenced in a study of cytomegalovirus exposure and HLA in healthy donors. The assay was immunoSEQ multiplex PCR, and TCRdb's table has in-frame clones only and misses some. The profile shows roughly 200,000 clones, approximately 90% of them singletons. The sequenced sample consisted of PBMCs. These receptor sequences come from a boy aged 2 to 10 in good health and CMV-seronegative. CDR3s include the opening cysteine and the closing phenylalanine or tryptophan. The D gene is left open where the match is weak.

D gene,V gene,CDR3 protein
-,TRBV5-1,CASSLDRNTDTQYF
TRBD1,TRBV2,CASSRQGSYNEQFF
-,TRBV11-2,CASSLGRNTEAFF
TRBD2,TRBV2,CASRDAILAGGRSEQFF
TRBD2,TRBV28,CASSLGLAGAMGETQYF
-,TRBV5-5,CASSLPHYEQYF
-,TRBV6-5,CASSYITRPNTGELFF
-,TRBV27,CASSSRGFGEKLFF
TRBD2,TRBV5-5,CASSLGSGRGSYEQYF
-,TRBV28,CASRWDGGDRYGYTF
-,TRBV4-2,CASSQEGRGHTQYF
-,TRBV4-1,CASSQRGPQETQYF
-,TRBV11-3,CASSLAEGDIQYF
-,TRBV14,CASSKRTGLRDEQYF
-,TRBV28,CASSPHKLRGTEAFF
TRBD1,TRBV13,CASSLPGQGRSAFF
-,TRBV5-6,CASSGGGPTYNEQFF
TRBD1,TRBV18,CASSPGQRVHEQYF
-,TRBV27,CASSLLPSTYSYEQYF
TRBD1,TRBV18,CASSRDRGSNEQFF
TRBD2,TRBV7-7,CASSLELAGEQYF
-,TRBV27,CASSGQGEETQYF
TRBD2,TRBV9,CASSVEGGSTYNEQFF
-,TRBV19,CASSPKRNTEAFF
TRBD2,TRBV5-6,CASSLAGGTGELFF
TRBD1,TRBV28,CASSVRGRGEGTEAFF
TRBD2,TRBV29-1,CSVEGTSAESSYNEQFF
TRBD1,TRBV30,CAWSNRDRVSTEAFF